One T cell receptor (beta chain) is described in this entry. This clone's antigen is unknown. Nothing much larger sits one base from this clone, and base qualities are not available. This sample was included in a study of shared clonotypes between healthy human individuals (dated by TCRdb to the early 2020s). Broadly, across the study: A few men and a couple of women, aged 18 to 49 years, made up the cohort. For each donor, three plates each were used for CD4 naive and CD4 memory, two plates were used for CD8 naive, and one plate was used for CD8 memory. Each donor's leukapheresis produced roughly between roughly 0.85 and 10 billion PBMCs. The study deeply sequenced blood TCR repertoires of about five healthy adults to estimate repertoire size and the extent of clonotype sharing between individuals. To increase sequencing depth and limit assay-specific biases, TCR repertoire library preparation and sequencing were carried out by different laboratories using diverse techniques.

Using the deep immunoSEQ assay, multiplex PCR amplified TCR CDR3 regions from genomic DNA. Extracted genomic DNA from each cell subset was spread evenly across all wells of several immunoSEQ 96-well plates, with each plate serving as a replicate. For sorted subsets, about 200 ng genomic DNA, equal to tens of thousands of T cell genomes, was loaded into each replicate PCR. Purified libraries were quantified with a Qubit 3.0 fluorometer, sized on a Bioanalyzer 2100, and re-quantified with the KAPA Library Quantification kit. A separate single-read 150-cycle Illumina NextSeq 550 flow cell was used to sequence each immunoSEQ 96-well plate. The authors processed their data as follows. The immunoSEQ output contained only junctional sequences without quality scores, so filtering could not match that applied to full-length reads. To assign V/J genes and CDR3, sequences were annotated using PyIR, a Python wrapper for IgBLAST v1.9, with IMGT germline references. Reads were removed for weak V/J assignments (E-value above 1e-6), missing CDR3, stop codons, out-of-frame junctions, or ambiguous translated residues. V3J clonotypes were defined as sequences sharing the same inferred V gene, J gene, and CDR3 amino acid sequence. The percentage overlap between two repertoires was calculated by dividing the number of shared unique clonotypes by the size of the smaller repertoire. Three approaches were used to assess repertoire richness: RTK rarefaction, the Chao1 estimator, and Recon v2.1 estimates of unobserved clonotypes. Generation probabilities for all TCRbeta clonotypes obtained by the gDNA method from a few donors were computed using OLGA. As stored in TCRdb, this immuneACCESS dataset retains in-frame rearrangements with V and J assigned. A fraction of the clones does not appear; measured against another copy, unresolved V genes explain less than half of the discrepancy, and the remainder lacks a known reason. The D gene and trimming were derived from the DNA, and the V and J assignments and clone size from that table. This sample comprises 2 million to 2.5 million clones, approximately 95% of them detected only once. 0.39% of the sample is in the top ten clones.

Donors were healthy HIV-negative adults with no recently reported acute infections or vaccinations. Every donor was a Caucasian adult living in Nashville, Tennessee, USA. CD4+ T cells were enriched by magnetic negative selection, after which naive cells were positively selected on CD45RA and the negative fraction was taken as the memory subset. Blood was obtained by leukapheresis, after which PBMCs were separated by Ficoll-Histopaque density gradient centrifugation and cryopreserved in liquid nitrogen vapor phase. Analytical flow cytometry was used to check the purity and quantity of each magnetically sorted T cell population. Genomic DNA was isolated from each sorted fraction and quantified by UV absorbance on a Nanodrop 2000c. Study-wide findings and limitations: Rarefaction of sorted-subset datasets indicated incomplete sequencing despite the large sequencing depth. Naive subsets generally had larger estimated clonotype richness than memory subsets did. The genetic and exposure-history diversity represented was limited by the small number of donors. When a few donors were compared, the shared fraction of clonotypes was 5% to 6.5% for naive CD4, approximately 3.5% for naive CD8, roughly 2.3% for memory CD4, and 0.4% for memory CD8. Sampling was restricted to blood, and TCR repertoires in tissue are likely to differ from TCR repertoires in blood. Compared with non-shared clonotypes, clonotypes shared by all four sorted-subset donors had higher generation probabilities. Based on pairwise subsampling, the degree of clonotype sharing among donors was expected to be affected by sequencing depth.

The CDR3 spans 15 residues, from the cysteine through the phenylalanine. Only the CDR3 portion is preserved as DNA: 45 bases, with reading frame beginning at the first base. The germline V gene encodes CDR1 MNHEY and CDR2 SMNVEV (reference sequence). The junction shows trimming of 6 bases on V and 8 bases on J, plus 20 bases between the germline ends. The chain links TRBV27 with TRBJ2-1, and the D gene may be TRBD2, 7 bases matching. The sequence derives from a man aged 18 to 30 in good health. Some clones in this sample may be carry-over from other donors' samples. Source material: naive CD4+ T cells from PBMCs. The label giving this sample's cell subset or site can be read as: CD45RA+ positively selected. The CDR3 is CASRSGRAGAYEQFF. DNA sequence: TGTGCCAGCAGATCGGGAAGGGCGGGGGCGTATGAGCAGTTCTTC.